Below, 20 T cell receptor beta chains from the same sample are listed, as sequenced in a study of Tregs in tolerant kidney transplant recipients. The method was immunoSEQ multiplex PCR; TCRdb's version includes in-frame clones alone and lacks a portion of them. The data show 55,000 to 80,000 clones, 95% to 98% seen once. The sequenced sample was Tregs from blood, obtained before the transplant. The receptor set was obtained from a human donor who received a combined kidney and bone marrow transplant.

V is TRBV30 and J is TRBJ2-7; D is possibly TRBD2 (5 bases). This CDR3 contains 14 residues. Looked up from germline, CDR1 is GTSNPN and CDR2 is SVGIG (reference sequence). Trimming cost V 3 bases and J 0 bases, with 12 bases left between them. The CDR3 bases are TGTGCCTGGAGGCGGCGGAGGAGCTCCTACGAGCAGTACTTC. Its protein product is CAWRRRRSSYEQYF.

The CDR3 nucleotides read TGTGCCAGCAATATGGGGGACAGTATAAATGAAAAACTGTTTTTT. Its translation is CASNMGDSINEKLFF. V and J are TRBV7-2 and TRBJ1-4; 7 nucleotides agree with TRBD1. The CDR3 runs 15 residues. Germline CDR1 is SGHTA and CDR2 is FQGNSA. J lost 5 bases, V lost 7 bases, and 10 bases had no gene match.

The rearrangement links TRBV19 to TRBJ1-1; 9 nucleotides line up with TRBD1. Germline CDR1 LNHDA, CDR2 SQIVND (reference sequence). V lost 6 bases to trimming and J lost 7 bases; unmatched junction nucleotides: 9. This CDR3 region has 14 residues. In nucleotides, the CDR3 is TGTGCCAGTAGAGATCCGGGACAGGGAGTTGAAGCTTTCTTT. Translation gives CASRDPGQGVEAFF.

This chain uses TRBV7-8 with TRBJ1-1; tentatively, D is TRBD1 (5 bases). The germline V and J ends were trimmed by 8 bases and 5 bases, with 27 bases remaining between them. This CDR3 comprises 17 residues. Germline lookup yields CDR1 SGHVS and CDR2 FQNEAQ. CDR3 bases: TGTGCCAGCTTAAGTGGGCAGGGCAAGAGAGATAAGACTGAAGCTTTCTTT. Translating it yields CASLSGQGKRDKTEAFF.

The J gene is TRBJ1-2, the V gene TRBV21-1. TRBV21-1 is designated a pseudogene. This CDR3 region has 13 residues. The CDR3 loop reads CASDAEGGYGYTF. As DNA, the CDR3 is TGTGCCAGCGACGCAGAGGGAGGCTATGGCTACACCTTC.

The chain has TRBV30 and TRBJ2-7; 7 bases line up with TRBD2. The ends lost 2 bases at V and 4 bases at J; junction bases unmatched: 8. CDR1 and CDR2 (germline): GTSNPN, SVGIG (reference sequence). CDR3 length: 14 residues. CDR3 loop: CAWSRSASGYEQYF. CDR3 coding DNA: TGTGCCTGGAGTAGGTCGGCTAGCGGATACGAGCAGTACTTC. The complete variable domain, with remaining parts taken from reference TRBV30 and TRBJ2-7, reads SQTIHQWPATLVQPVGSPLSLECTVEGTSNPNLYWYRQAAGRGLQLLFYSVGIGQISSEVPQNLSASRPQDRQFILSSKKLLLSDSGFYLCAWSRSASGYEQYFGPGTRLTVT.

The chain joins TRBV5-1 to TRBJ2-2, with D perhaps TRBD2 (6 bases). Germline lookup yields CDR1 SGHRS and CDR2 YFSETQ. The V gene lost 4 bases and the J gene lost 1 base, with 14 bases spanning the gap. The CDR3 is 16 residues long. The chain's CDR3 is CASSRGTGKNTGELFF. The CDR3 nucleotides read TGCGCCAGCAGCCGGGGGACGGGCAAGAACACCGGGGAGCTGTTTTTT.

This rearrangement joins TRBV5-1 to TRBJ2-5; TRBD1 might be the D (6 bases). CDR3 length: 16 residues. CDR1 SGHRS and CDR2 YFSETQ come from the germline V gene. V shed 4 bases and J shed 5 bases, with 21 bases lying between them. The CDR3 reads CASSVAGTNQWETQYF. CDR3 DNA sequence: TGCGCCAGCAGCGTGGCCGGGACAAATCAATGGGAGACCCAGTACTTC.

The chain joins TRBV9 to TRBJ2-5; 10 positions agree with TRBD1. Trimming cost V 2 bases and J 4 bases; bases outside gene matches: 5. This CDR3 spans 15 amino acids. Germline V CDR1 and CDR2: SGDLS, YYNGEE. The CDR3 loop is CASSVGDRGRETQYF. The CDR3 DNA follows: TGTGCCAGCAGCGTCGGGGACAGGGGAAGAGAGACCCAGTACTTC.

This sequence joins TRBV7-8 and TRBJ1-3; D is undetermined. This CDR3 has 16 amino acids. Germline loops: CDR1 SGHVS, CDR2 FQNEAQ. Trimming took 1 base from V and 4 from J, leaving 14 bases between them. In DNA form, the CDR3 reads TGTGCCAGCAGCTTAGTTTCACCAGCCGGGGGAAACACCATATATTTT. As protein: CASSLVSPAGGNTIYF.

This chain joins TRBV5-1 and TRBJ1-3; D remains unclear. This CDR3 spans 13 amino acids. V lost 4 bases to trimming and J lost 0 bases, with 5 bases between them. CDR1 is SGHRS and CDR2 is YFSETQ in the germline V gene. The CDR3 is CASSINSGNTIYF. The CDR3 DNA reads TGCGCCAGCAGCATCAACTCTGGAAACACCATATATTTT.

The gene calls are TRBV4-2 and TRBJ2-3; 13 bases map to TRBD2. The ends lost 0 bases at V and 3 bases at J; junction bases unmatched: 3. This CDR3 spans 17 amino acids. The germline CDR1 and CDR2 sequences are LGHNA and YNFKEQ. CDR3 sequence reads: CASSQDSLAGGTDTQYF. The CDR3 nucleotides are TGTGCCAGCAGCCAAGACTCACTAGCGGGAGGGACAGATACGCAGTATTTT.

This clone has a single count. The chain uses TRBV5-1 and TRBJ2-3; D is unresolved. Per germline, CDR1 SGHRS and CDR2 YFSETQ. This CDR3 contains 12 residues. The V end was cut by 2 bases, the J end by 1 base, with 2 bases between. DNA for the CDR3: TGCGCCAGCAGCTTCGGCACAGATACGCAGTATTTT. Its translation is CASSFGTDTQYF.

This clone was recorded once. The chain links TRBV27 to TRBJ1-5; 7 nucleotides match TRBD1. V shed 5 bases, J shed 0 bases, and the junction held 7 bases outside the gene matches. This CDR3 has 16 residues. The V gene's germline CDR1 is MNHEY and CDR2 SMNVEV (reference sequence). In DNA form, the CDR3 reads TGTGCCAGCAGTCCGCAGGGGGTTTCTAGCAATCAGCCCCAGCATTTT. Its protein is CASSPQGVSSNQPQHF.

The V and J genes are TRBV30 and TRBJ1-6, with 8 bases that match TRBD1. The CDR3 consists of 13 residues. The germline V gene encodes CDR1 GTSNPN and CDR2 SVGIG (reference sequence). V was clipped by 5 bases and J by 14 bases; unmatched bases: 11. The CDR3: CAWGAPGQAALHF. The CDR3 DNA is TGTGCCTGGGGTGCCCCGGGACAGGCGGCCCTCCACTTT.

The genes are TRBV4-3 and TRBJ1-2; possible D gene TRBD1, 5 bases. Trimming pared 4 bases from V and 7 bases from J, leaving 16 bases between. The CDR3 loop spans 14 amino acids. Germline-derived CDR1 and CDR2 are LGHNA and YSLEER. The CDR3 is CASSLQGPLGGYTF. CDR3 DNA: TGCGCCAGCAGCCTCCAGGGCCCTTTAGGTGGCTACACCTTC.

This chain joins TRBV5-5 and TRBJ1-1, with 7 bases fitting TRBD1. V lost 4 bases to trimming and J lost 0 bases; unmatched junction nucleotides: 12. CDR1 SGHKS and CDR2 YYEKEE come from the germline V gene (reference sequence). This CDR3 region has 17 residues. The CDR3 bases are TGTGCCAGCAGCCATATGGGACAGCCAAGGATGAACACTGAAGCTTTCTTT. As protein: CASSHMGQPRMNTEAFF.

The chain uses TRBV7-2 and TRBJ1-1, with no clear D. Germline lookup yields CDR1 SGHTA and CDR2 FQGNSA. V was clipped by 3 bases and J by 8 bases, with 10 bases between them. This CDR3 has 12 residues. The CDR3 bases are TGTGCCAGCAGCTTGAGGAACCTCGAAGCTTTCTTT. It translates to CASSLRNLEAFF.

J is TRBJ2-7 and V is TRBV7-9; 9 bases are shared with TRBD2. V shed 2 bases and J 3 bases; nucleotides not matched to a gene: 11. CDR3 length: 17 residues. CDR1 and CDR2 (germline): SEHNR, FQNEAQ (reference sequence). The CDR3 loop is CASSLTVVGSGSYEQYF. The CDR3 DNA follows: TGTGCCAGCAGCTTAACCGTAGTGGGTAGCGGGAGCTACGAGCAGTACTTC. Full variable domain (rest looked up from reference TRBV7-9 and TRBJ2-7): DTGVSQNPRHKITKRGQNVTFRCDPISEHNRLYWYRQTLGQGPEFLTYFQNEAQLEKSRLLSDRFSAERPKGSFSTLEIQRTEQGDSAMYLCASSLTVVGSGSYEQYFGPGTRLTVT.

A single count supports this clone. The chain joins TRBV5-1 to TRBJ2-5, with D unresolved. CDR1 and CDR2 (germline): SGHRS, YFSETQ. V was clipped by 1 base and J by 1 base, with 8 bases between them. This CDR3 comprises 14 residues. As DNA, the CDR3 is TGCGCCAGCAGCTTGTGGGCCCCCCAAGAGACCCAGTACTTC. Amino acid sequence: CASSLWAPQETQYF. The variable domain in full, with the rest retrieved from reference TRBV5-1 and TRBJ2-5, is KAGVTQTPRYLIKTRGQQVTLSCSPISGHRSVSWYQQTPGQGLQFLFEYFSETQRNKGNFPGRFSGRQFSNSRSEMNVSTLELGDSALYLCASSLWAPQETQYFGPGTRLLVL.